This T cell receptor beta chain was identified during a study of CD8+ T cells in alopecia areata. Notes on the study in general: Many expanded lesional clones persisted in scalp and blood during tofacitinib treatment. Tofacitinib significantly reduced both scalp clonality and expanded CD8+ clones among the top 100.

Germline CDR1 is MNHNS and CDR2 is SASEGT. V shed 6 bases and J shed 1 base, with 12 bases lying between them. The CDR3 has 14 amino acids. Following extraction, RNA underwent reverse transcription to cDNA, which served as the sequencing template. Profiled with immunoSEQ multiplex PCR; TCRdb holds only in-frame clones, not every one. The sample includes about 170,000 clones, roughly 50% of them seen just once. This clone was observed a few times. Its matching antigen is unknown. Sample treatment: oral pan-JAK inhibitor, 5-10 mg twice daily. Lesional scalp tissue (obtained by punch biopsy) and peripheral blood were collected from alopecia areata patients.

The specimen comprised CD4+ T cells sorted from blood, sampled at approximately week 61, from a patient treated with tofacitinib. The TCR was taken from a human donor with alopecia areata. The chain combines TRBV6-1 with TRBJ2-5; D is perhaps TRBD1 (6 bases). The CDR3 DNA reads TGTGCCAGCAGCAAGGGACATACCCAAGAGACCCAGTACTTC. It codes for CASSKGHTQETQYF.